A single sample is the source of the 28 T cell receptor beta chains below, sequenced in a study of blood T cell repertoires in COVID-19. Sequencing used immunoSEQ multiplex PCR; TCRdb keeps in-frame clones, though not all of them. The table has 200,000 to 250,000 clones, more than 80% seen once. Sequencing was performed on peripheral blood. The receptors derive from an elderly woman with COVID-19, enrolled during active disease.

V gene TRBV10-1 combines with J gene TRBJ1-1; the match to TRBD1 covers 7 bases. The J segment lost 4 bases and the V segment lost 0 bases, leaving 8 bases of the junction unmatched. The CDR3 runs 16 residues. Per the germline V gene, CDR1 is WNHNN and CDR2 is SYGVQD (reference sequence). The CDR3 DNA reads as TGCGCCAGCAGTGAGTCTCGGGACAGTTCTCTCACTGAAGCTTTCTTT. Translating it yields CASSESRDSSLTEAFF.

The DNA for the CDR3 is TGTGCCACCAGGGACAGGGGGGATAGGGCTGAAGCTTTCTTT. Its translation is CATRDRGDRAEAFF. This sequence joins TRBV10-3 and TRBJ1-1; the match to TRBD1 covers 11 bases. Germline V gene data show CDR1 as ENHRY and CDR2 as SYGVKD. V lost 10 bases, J lost 6 bases, and 10 bases stayed unmatched. This CDR3 is 14 amino acids long.

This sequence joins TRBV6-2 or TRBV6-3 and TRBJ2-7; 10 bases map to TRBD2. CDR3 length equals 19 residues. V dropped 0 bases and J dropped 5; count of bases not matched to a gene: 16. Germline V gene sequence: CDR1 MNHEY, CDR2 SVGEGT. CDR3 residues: CASSYSSRLSSGGIHEQYF. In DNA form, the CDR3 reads TGTGCCAGCAGTTACTCGAGTCGGCTTAGTAGCGGGGGGATCCACGAGCAGTACTTC.

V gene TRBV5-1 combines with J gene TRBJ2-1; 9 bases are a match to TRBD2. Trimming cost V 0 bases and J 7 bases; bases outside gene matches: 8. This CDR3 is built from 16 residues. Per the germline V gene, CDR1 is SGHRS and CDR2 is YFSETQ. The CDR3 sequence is CASSLEGLAVLNEQFF. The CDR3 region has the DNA TGCGCCAGCAGCTTGGAGGGACTAGCTGTTTTAAATGAGCAGTTCTTC.

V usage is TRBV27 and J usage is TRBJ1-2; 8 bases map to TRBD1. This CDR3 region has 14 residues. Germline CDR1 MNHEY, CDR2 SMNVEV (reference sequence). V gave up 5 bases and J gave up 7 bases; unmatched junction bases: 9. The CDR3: CASSQGQVRAGYTF. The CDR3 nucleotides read TGTGCCAGCAGTCAGGGACAGGTACGAGCTGGCTACACCTTC.

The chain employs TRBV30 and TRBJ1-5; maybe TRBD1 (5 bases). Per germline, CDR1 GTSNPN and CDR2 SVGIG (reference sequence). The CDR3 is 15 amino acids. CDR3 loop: CAYTRGGYSNQPQHF. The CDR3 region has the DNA TGTGCATACACCCGGGGGGGATATAGCAATCAGCCCCAGCATTTT.

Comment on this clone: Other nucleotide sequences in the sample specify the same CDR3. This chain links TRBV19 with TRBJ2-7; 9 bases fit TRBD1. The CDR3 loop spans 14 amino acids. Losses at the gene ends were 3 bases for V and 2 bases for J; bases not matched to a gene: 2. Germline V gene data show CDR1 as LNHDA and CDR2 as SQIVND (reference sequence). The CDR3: CASSIGTGPYEQYF. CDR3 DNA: TGTGCCAGTAGTATCGGGACAGGGCCCTACGAGCAGTACTTC.

The CDR3 protein is CASSIDRPGENYGYTF. As DNA, the CDR3 is TGTGCCAGTAGTATAGATCGGCCAGGGGAGAACTATGGCTACACCTTC. The rearrangement links TRBV19 to TRBJ1-2; tentatively, D is TRBD1 (6 bases). The V end lost 0 bases, the J end lost 2 bases, and 13 bases lay between the germline ends. CDR3 size: 16 residues. CDR1 and CDR2 (germline): LNHDA, SQIVND (reference sequence).

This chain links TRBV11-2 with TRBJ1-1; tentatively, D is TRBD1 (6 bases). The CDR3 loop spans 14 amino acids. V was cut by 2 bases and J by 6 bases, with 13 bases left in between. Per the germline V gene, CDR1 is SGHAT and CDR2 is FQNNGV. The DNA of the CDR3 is TGTGCCAGCAGCTTATCCTGGACAGCGGCTGAAGCTTTCTTT. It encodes CASSLSWTAAEAFF.

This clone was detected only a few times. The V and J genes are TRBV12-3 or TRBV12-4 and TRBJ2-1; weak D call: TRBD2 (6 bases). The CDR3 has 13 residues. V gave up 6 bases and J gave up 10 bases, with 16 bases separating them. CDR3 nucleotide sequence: TGTGCCAGCAGCACCGGGAGTTCGGGGGAGCAGTTCTTC. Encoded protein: CASSTGSSGEQFF.

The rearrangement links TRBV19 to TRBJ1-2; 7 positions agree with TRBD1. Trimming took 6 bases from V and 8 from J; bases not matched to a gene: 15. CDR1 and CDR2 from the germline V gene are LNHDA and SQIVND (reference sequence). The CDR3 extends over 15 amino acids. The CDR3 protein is CASSPGTARPTGYTF. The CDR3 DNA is TGTGCCAGTAGCCCCGGGACAGCCCGGCCCACCGGCTACACCTTC.

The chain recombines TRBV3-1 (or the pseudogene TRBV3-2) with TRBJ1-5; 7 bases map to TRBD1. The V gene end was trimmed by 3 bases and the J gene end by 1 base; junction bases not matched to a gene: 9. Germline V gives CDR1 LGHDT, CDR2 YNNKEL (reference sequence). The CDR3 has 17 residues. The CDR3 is CASSHSHRGGSNQPQHF. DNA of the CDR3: TGTGCCAGCAGCCATTCTCACAGGGGAGGAAGCAATCAGCCCCAGCATTTT.

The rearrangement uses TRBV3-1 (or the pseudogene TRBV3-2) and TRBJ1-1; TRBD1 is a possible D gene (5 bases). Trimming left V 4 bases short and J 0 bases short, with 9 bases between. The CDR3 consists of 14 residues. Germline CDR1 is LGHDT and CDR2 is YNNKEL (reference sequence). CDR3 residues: CASSRGDLNTEAFF. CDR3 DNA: TGTGCCAGCAGCCGGGGGGATCTGAACACTGAAGCTTTCTTT.

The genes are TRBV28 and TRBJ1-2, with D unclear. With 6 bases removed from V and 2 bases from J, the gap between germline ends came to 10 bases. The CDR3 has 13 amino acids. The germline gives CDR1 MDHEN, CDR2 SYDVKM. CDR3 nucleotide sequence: TGTGCCAGCAGCTATGACATGAACTATGGCTACACCTTC. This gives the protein CASSYDMNYGYTF.

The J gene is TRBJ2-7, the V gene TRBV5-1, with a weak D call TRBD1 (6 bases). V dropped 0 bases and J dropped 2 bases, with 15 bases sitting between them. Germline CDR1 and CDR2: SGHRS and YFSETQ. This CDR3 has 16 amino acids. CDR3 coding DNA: TGCGCCAGCAGCTTGGCCCAGGGGACACCAACCTACGAGCAGTACTTC. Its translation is CASSLAQGTPTYEQYF. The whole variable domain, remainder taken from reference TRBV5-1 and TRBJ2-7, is KAGVTQTPRYLIKTRGQQVTLSCSPISGHRSVSWYQQTPGQGLQFLFEYFSETQRNKGNFPGRFSGRQFSNSRSEMNVSTLELGDSALYLCASSLAQGTPTYEQYFGPGTRLTVT.

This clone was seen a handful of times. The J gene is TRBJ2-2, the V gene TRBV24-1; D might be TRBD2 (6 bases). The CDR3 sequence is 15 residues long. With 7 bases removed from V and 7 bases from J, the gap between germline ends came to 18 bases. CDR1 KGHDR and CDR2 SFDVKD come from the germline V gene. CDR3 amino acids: CATSKGLNTRGELFF. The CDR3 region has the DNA TGTGCCACCAGCAAGGGACTGAATACGCGCGGGGAGCTGTTTTTT.

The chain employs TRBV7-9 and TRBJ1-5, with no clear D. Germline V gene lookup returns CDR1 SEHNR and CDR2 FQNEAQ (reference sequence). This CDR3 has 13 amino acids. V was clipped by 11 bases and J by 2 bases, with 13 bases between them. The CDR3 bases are TGTGCCGGATGGGAGGGAGGCAATCAGCCCCAGCATTTT. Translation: CAGWEGGNQPQHF.

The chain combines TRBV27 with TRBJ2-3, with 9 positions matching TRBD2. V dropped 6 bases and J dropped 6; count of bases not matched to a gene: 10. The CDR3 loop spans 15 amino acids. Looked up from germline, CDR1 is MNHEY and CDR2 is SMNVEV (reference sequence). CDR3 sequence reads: CASRLLAGASDTQYF. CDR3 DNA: TGTGCCAGCAGGCTGTTAGCGGGAGCCAGTGATACGCAGTATTTT.

The CDR3 spells CASSQAPGTGAPSRADTQYF. The CDR3 DNA is TGCGCCAGCAGTCAAGCACCCGGGACAGGGGCACCCAGCAGGGCAGATACGCAGTATTTT. This sequence joins TRBV23-1 and TRBJ2-3, with TRBD1 matching 10 bases. TRBV23-1 is classed as an ORF, of uncertain function. J was trimmed by 4 bases and V by 2 bases; bases with no gene match: 18. The CDR3 has 20 residues.

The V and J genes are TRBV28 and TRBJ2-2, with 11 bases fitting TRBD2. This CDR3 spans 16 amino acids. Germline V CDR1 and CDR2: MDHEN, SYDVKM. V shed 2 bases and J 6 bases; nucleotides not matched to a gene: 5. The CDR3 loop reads CASSLIAGGPAGELFF. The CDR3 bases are TGTGCCAGCAGTTTAATAGCGGGAGGGCCTGCCGGGGAGCTGTTTTTT.

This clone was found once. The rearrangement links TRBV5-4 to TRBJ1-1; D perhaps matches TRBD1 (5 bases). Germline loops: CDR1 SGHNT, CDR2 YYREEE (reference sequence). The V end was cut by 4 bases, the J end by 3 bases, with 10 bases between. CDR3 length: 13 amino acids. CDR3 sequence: CASSPEGDTEAFF. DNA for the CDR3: TGTGCCAGCAGCCCCGAAGGGGACACTGAAGCTTTCTTT.

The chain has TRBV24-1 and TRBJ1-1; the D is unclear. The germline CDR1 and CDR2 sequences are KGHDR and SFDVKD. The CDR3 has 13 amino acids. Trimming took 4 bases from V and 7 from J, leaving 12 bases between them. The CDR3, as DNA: TGTGCCACCAGTGAGGGCAGTCCCGATGAAGCTTTCTTT. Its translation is CATSEGSPDEAFF.

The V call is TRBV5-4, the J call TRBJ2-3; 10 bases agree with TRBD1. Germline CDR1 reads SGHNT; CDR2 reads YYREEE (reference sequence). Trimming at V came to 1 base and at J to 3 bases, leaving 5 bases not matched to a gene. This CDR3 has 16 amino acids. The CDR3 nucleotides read TGTGCCAGCAGCTTGCGGGGGACAGGGGTAACAGATACGCAGTATTTT. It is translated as CASSLRGTGVTDTQYF.

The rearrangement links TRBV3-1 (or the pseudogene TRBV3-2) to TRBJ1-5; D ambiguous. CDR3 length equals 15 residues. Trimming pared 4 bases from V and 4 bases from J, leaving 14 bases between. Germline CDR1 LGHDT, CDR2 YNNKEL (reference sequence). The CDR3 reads CASSRGHGSNQPQHF. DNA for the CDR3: TGTGCCAGCAGCCGAGGGCACGGGTCGAATCAGCCCCAGCATTTT.

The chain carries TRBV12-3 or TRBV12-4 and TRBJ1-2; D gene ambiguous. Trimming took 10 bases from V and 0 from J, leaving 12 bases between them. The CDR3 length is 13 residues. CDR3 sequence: CATRQLANYGYTF. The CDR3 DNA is TGTGCCACCCGGCAGCTAGCTAACTATGGCTACACCTTC.

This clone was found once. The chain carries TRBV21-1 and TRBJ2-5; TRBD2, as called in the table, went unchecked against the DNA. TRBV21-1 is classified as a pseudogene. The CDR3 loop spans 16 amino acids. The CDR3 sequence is CASSKAYWVGEETQYF. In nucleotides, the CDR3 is TGTGCCAGCAGCAAAGCGTATTGGGTCGGGGAAGAGACCCAGTACTTC.

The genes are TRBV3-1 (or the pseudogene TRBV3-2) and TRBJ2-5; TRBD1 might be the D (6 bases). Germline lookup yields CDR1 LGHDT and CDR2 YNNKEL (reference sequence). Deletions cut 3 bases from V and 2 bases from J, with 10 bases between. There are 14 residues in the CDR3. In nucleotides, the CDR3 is TGTGCCAGCAGCCACATCCAGGGGCAAGAGACCCAGTACTTC. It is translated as CASSHIQGQETQYF.

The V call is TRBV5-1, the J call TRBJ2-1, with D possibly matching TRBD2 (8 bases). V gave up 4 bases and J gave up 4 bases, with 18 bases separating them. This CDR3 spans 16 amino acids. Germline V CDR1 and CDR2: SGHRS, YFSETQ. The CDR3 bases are TGCGCCAGCAGCAAGGGGGCTAGCGGGCTTTACAATGAGCAGTTCTTC. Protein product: CASSKGASGLYNEQFF.